This entry lists 15 T cell receptor beta chains sequenced from one sample in a study of T-cell memory formation after mild COVID-19. One entry per CDR3 protein, called by TCRdb with MiXCR from the 5' RACE reads. The repertoire holds about 430,000 distinct CDR3 sequences, approximately 19% seen once, with 20% to 25% in the top ten. Sequenced: PBMCs or a T cell subset sorted from them (not recorded which). Receptors were obtained from a young man who had mild COVID-19 (a few samples of this study predate the infection). Cell type and time point are not known.

The rearrangement links TRBV12-3 or TRBV12-4 to TRBJ2-7, with 9 bases that match TRBD1. Trimming cost V 3 bases and J 5 bases; bases outside gene matches: 5. The CDR3 spans 14 residues. The CDR3 DNA sequence: TGTGCCAGCAGTTTTGAGGGACAGGGCGACGAGCAGTACTTC. Translated: CASSFEGQGDEQYF.

V gene TRBV7-9 combines with J gene TRBJ1-2; no definite D call. This CDR3 has 14 residues. Looked up from germline, CDR1 is SEHNR and CDR2 is FQNEAQ (reference sequence). The germline V and J ends were trimmed by 1 base and 11 bases, with 17 bases remaining between them. The CDR3 is CASSLDVGVSRYTF. CDR3 nucleotides: TGTGCCAGCAGCTTAGACGTCGGTGTGTCGAGGTACACCTTC.

This chain joins TRBV25-1 and TRBJ1-5, with 9 bases aligning to TRBD1. CDR1 and CDR2 (germline): MGHDK, SYGVNS. The J segment lost 6 bases and the V segment lost 3 bases, leaving 9 bases of the junction unmatched. The CDR3 is made up of 16 amino acids. The CDR3 loop is CASSEPGQGIGQPQHF. CDR3 coding DNA: TGTGCCAGCAGTGAGCCGGGACAGGGTATCGGTCAGCCCCAGCATTTT.

There are a few counts of this clonotype. The chain carries TRBV24-1 and TRBJ2-1; D might be TRBD1 (6 bases). The germline V gene has CDR1 KGHDR and CDR2 SFDVKD. The CDR3 has 13 amino acids. V lost 7 bases, J lost 9 bases, and 15 bases lay in between. This chain's CDR3 is CATSESGGPEQFF. CDR3 in DNA: TGTGCCACCAGCGAAAGTGGGGGCCCTGAGCAGTTCTTC.

The chain is built from TRBV7-7 and TRBJ2-1; 11 bases fit TRBD2. Germline V CDR1 and CDR2: SSHAT, FNYEAQ (reference sequence). CDR3 length: 16 amino acids. V dropped 3 bases and J dropped 7; count of bases not matched to a gene: 8. CDR3: CASSLTVAGGLNEQFF. The CDR3 DNA follows: TGTGCCAGCAGCTTGACTGTAGCGGGGGGGCTAAATGAGCAGTTCTTC.

This clonotype was counted between two and nine times. This rearrangement joins TRBV27 to TRBJ2-5, with 7 bases aligning to TRBD1. The germline V gene encodes CDR1 MNHEY and CDR2 SMNVEV (reference sequence). With V trimmed by 8 bases and J by 3 bases, 3 bases remained unmatched. The CDR3 covers 12 residues. Here the CDR3 DNA reads TGTGCCAGCGGACAGGAAGAAGAGACCCAGTACTTC. Amino acids: CASGQEEETQYF.

This clonotype occurred a few times. The J gene is TRBJ1-1, the V gene TRBV4-3; 7 nucleotides line up with TRBD1. The CDR3 has 14 residues. J gave up 6 bases and V 4 bases, and 8 bases lay outside the gene matches. CDR1 LGHNA and CDR2 YSLEER come from the germline V gene. DNA for the CDR3: TGCGCCAGCAGCCCTCAACGGGACAGCCCTGAAGCTTTCTTT. Amino acids: CASSPQRDSPEAFF.

This chain uses TRBV5-5 with TRBJ1-5; weak D call: TRBD1 (5 bases). Germline values: CDR1 SGHKS, CDR2 YYEKEE (reference sequence). The ends were cut back, 4 bases at V and 0 bases at J, with 17 bases in the middle. This CDR3 is 17 amino acids long. The CDR3: CASSLEGRVSSNQPQHF. Here the CDR3 DNA reads TGTGCCAGCAGCCTTGAGGGCAGGGTTAGTAGCAATCAGCCCCAGCATTTT.

J is TRBJ1-5 and V is TRBV6-4; a possible D gene is TRBD1 (5 bases). The CDR3 is 17 amino acids. In germline, CDR1 is MRHNA, CDR2 SNTAGT. V shed 5 bases and J shed 0 bases, with 17 bases lying between them. The CDR3 DNA follows: TGTGCCAGCAGTCAATTTATCCCGGGGCTTAGCAATCAGCCCCAGCATTTT. This translates into CASSQFIPGLSNQPQHF.

The sample holds a few counts of this clonotype. CDR3 region: CASSLPWDQEETQYF. The CDR3, as DNA: TGTGCCAGCAGCCTGCCGTGGGACCAAGAAGAGACCCAGTACTTC. The rearrangement joins TRBV7-8 to TRBJ2-5; possibly TRBD1 or TRBD2 for D (5 bases each). This CDR3 spans 15 amino acids. Trimming pared 5 bases from V and 3 bases from J, leaving 16 bases between. Germline CDR1 reads SGHVS; CDR2 reads FQNEAQ.

This clonotype was seen many times. The gene calls are TRBV7-9 and TRBJ2-7; tentatively, D is TRBD1 (6 bases). V was trimmed by 3 bases and J by 3 bases, leaving 12 bases between them. Germline CDR1 reads SEHNR; CDR2 reads FQNEAQ (reference sequence). This CDR3 comprises 14 residues. CDR3 residues: CASSFRTASYEQYF. CDR3 sequence (DNA): TGTGCCAGCAGCTTTCGGACAGCTAGCTACGAGCAGTACTTC.

The chain uses TRBV5-1 and TRBJ1-3, with TRBD1 as a possible D gene (5 bases). Germline V gives CDR1 SGHRS, CDR2 YFSETQ. The V gene lost 4 bases and the J gene lost 4 bases, with 12 bases spanning the gap. The CDR3 has 14 residues. The CDR3 loop is CASSAGPLGNTIYF. CDR3 bases: TGCGCCAGCAGCGCGGGACCGTTGGGAAACACCATATATTTT.

The sample holds a few counts of this clonotype. In DNA form, the CDR3 reads TGTGCCAGCCAACAGGGGCTCGGGGGAAACACCATATATTTT. Translating it yields CASQQGLGGNTIYF. The rearrangement links TRBV6-5 to TRBJ1-3, with TRBD1 matching over 7 bases. CDR3 length: 14 residues. Germline CDR1 is MNHEY and CDR2 is SVGAGI. The trim removed 8 bases at V and 4 bases at J, leaving 8 bases unmatched.

The gene calls are TRBV7-8 and TRBJ2-5; D ambiguous. Per germline, CDR1 SGHVS and CDR2 FQNEAQ. The CDR3 is made up of 13 amino acids. The V end was cut by 5 bases, the J end by 5 bases, with 12 bases between. CDR3 protein: CASSARSDETQYF. In nucleotides, the CDR3 is TGTGCCAGCAGCGCCCGGAGTGATGAGACCCAGTACTTC.

This clonotype was seen only a few times. This chain connects TRBV5-1 to TRBJ2-3; D is perhaps TRBD2 (7 bases). This CDR3 has 16 residues. V lost 0 bases and J 4 bases, leaving 15 bases between the germline ends. Germline loops: CDR1 SGHRS, CDR2 YFSETQ. The CDR3 DNA follows: TGCGCCAGCAGCTTGGGGGGGGGCTGGCAGTCAGATACGCAGTATTTT. Residues: CASSLGGGWQSDTQYF.